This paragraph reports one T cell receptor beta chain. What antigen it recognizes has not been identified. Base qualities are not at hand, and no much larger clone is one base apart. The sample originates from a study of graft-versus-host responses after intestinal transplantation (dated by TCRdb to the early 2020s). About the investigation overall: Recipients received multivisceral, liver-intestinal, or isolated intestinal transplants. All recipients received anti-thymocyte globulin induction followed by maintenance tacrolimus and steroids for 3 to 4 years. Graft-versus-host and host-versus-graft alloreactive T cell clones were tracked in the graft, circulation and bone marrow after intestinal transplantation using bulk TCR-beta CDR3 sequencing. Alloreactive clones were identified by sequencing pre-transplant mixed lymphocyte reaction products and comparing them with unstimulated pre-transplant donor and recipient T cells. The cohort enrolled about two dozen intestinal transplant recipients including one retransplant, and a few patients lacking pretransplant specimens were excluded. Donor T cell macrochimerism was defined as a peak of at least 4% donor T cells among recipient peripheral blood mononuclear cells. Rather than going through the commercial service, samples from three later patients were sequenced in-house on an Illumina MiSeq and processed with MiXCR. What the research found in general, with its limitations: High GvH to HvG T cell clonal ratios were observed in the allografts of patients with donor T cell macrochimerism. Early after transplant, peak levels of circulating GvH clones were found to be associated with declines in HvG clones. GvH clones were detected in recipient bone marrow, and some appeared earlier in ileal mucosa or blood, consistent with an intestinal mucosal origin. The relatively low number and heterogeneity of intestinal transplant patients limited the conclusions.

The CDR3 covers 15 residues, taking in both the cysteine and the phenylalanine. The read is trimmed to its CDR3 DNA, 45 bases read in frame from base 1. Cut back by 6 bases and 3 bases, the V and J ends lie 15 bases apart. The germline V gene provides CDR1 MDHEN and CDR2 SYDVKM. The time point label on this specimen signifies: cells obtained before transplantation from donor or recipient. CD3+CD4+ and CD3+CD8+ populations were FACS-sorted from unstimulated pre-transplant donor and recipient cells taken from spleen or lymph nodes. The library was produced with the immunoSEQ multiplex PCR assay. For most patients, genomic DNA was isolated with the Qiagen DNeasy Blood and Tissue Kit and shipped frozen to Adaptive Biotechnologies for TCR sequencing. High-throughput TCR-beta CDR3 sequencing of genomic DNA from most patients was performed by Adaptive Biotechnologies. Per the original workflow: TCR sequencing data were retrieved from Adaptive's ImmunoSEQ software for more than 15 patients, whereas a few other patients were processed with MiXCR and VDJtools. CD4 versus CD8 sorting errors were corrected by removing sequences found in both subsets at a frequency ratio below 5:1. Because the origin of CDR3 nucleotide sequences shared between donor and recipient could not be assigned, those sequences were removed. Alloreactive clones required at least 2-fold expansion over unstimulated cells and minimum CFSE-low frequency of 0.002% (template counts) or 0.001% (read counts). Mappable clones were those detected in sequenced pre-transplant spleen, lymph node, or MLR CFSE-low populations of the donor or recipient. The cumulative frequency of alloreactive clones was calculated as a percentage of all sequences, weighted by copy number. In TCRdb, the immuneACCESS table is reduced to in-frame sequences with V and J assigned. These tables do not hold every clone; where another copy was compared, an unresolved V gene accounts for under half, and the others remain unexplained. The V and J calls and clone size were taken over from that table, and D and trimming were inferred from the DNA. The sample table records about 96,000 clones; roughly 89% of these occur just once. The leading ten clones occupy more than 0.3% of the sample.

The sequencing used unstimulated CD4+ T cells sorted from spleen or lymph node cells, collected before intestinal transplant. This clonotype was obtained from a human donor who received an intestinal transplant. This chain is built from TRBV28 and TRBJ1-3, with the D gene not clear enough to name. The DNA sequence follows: TGTGCCAGCAGGATGAAAGACTGGGGTGGAAACACCATATATTTT. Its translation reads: CASRMKDWGGNTIYF. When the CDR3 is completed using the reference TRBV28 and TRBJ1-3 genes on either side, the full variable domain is DVKVTQSSRYLVKRTGEKVFLECVQDMDHENMFWYRQDPGLGLRLIYFSYDVKMKEKGDIPEGYSVSREKKERFSLILESASTNQTSMYLCASRMKDWGGNTIYFGEGSWLTVV.